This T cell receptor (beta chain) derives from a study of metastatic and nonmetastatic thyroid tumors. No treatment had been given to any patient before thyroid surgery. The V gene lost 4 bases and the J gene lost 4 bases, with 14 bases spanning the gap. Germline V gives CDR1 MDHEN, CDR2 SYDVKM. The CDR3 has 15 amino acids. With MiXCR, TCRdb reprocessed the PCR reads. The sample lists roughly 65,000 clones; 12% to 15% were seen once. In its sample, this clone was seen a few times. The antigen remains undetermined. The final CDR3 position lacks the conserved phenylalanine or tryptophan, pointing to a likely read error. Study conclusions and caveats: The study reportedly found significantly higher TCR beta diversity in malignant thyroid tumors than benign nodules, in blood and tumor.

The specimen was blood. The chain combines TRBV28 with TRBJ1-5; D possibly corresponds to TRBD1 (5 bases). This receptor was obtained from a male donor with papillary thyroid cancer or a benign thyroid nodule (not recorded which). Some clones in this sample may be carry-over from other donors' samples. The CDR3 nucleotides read TGTGCCAGCAGTTCGGGTTGGGAGGGGAATCAGCCCCAGCATTCT. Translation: CASSSGWEGNQPQHS.